Listed below are T cell receptor beta chains from one sample, sequenced in a study of blood T cell repertoires in COVID-19. The repertoire was sequenced with immunoSEQ multiplex PCR; TCRdb's copy has only in-frame clones and lacks some. The sample yields tens of thousands of clones, over 80% seen once. Sequencing used peripheral blood. These receptors were taken from a woman aged 55-70 years with active COVID-19. CDR3s include the opening cysteine and the closing phenylalanine or tryptophan. A D gene is named only where the DNA matches it firmly. A row's size may be missing; if present it is once, few, many or a size class.

TRBD2	.	TRBV24-1	15	TRBJ2-1	TGTGCCACCAGTGATTTCACTAGCGGATACAATGAGCAGTTCTTC	CATSDFTSGYNEQFF
TRBD1	.	TRBV5-4	14	TRBJ2-7	TGTGCCAGCAGCCGCGGGACAGGGAGGATCGAGCAGTACTTC	CASSRGTGRIEQYF
TRBD1	.	TRBV6-6	12	TRBJ2-5	TGTGCCAGCAGGTCACAGGGGGAGACCCAGTACTTC	CASRSQGETQYF
TRBD1	.	TRBV5-1	15	TRBJ2-1	TGCGCCAGCAGCCCAGACAGGGCGTTACAATATGAGCAGTTCTTC	CASSPDRALQYEQFF
.	.	TRBV3-1/TRBV3-2	16	TRBJ1-1	TGTGCCAGCAGCCAAGATCAGGGGACACCGAACACTGAAGCTTTCTTT	CASSQDQGTPNTEAFF
TRBD1	.	TRBV3-1/TRBV3-2	17	TRBJ1-2	TGTGCCAGCAGCCCGATTATCACGGGACAGTCGACCTATGGCTACACCTTC	CASSPIITGQSTYGYTF
.	.	TRBV9	15	TRBJ1-5	TGTGCCAGCAGCGTAGGTAGTTCAAGCAATCAGCCCCAGCATTTT	CASSVGSSSNQPQHF
.	.	TRBV28	15	TRBJ1-5	TGTGCCAGCAGTCCGCCCGGGGTTAGCAATCAGCCCCAGCATTTT	CASSPPGVSNQPQHF
TRBD2	.	TRBV11-3	14	TRBJ2-7	TGTGCCAGCAGCTTTACTAGCGGTCCCTACGAGCAGTACTTC	CASSFTSGPYEQYF
TRBD1	.	TRBV5-4	16	TRBJ1-6	TGTGCCAGCAGCTCCGGACAGGTTTCCTATAATTCACCCCTCCACTTT	CASSSGQVSYNSPLHF
TRBD1	.	TRBV4-1	14	TRBJ1-2	TGCGCCAGCAGCCAAGATGGACAGGGTCGTGGCTACACCTTC	CASSQDGQGRGYTF
TRBD1	.	TRBV6-1	15	TRBJ1-2	TGTGCCAGCAGTGAATCCGGGACAGGGAGAGGTGGCTACACCTTC	CASSESGTGRGGYTF
TRBD2	.	TRBV7-6	19	TRBJ2-3	TGTGCCAGCAGCCCCTCCCCCGGGACTAGCGGGAGGCCCACAGATACGCAGTATTTT	CASSPSPGTSGRPTDTQYF
.	.	TRBV18	13	TRBJ1-1	TGTGCCAGCTCGCCGGGACAGAACACTGAAGCTTTCTTT	CASSPGQNTEAFF
.	once	TRBV7-9	13	TRBJ2-7	TGTGCCAGCAGCTGGACCGGGACCTACGAGCAGTACTTC	CASSWTGTYEQYF
.	.	TRBV4-3	13	TRBJ1-4	TGCGCCAGCAGCCAAAATCCAAGGAGGATGATGTTTTTT	CASSQNPRRMMFF
TRBD2	.	TRBV29-1	15	TRBJ2-1	TGCAGCGTTGGGTCCGGGACTAGCGGGAGAAATGAGCAGTTCTTC	CSVGSGTSGRNEQFF
TRBD1	.	TRBV18	15	TRBJ2-7	TGTGCCAGCTCACCACGTGGGACAGAGGGGTACGAGCAGTACTTC	CASSPRGTEGYEQYF